The next 22 T cell receptor beta chains were all read from a single sample in a study of blood T cells in healthy people across ages. Using a J-beta primer mix together with a sample-barcoded 5' primer, a second PCR was run for about 7 to 12 cycles. TCRdb redid the calling of the 5' RACE reads with MiXCR, one entry per CDR3 protein. This sample has some 890,000 distinct CDR3 sequences, with 25% to 30% found just once. This sample was shared with a second study, whose subject was T cells of mothers and their children.

The sequencing sample was made of blood. All receptors derive from a woman in her thirties or forties in good health.

In its sample, this clonotype was seen many times. J is TRBJ2-7 and V is TRBV3-1, with 10 bases matching TRBD1. This CDR3 is built from 16 residues. Per germline, CDR1 LGHDT and CDR2 YNNKEL (reference sequence). Losses at the gene ends were 5 bases for V and 0 bases for J; bases not matched to a gene: 7. CDR3 DNA sequence: TGTGCCAGCAGCTCACTCGGGACAGGGGTCTCCTACGAGCAGTACTTC. Translating gives CASSSLGTGVSYEQYF.

This clonotype was seen many times. This chain joins TRBV5-1 and TRBJ2-1; D unclear. In germline, CDR1 is SGHRS, CDR2 YFSETQ. The CDR3 runs 15 residues. V was trimmed by 0 bases and J by 6 bases, leaving 13 bases between them. In DNA form, the CDR3 reads TGCGCCAGCAGCTTGGAGGTTTCCAGAGGCAATGAGCAGTTCTTC. This sequence encodes CASSLEVSRGNEQFF.

Of note for this clonotype: At one boundary the junction diverges from the germline segment, which might be a read error. The V call is TRBV15, the J call TRBJ1-2; D gene unclear. The CDR3 runs to 13 residues. The germline V gene has CDR1 LNHNV and CDR2 YYDKDF (reference sequence). In DNA form, the CDR3 reads TGTACCACCAGCAGAGATGTGGGTGATGGCTACACCTTC. As protein: CTTSRDVGDGYTF.

This clonotype was picked up a small number of times. V and J are TRBV7-9 and TRBJ2-1, with 8 bases identical to TRBD2. The CDR3 loop spans 15 amino acids. Trimming cost V 5 bases and J 8 bases; bases outside gene matches: 11. Per germline, CDR1 SEHNR and CDR2 FQNEAQ (reference sequence). The CDR3 sequence is CASSRSGGAFYEQFF. CDR3 coding DNA: TGTGCCAGCAGCAGGTCCGGGGGGGCCTTCTATGAGCAGTTCTTC.

A note on this clonotype: A single base separates this from a much larger clone, so it may be a read error. The J gene is TRBJ2-1, the V gene TRBV10-3, with D maybe TRBD2 (5 bases). V dropped 2 bases and J dropped 10 bases, with 12 bases sitting between them. The CDR3 sequence is 13 residues long. Germline V gene lookup returns CDR1 ENHRY and CDR2 SYGVKD. The CDR3 loop is CAISERGENEQFF. In DNA, the CDR3 is TGTGCCATCAGTGAGCGGGGAGAAAACGAGCAGTTCTTC.

This clonotype has only a few counts. The chain carries TRBV20-1 and TRBJ1-5, with D perhaps TRBD1 (5 bases). CDR1 and CDR2 (germline): DFQATT, SNEGSKA (reference sequence). The CDR3 loop spans 16 amino acids. V was shortened by 3 bases and J by 0 bases, with 15 bases between the two germline ends. The CDR3 loop reads CSARGDWADSNQPQHF. The CDR3 DNA follows: TGCAGTGCTAGGGGGGATTGGGCTGATAGCAATCAGCCCCAGCATTTT.

The chain employs TRBV19 and TRBJ2-1; 7 bases align to TRBD1. The CDR3 is 15 residues long. The germline CDR1 and CDR2 sequences are LNHDA and SQIVND (reference sequence). After removal of 4 bases from V and 8 bases from J, the junction contained 11 bases not matched to a gene. The CDR3 coding sequence is TGTGCCAGTAGTACCCCGAGACAGGGTGTCGATGAGCAGTTCTTC. This gives the protein CASSTPRQGVDEQFF.

This clonotype was counted only a few times. The V gene is TRBV7-2, the J gene TRBJ1-1; no definite D call. V lost 5 bases and J lost 2, with 9 bases in between. Germline lookup yields CDR1 SGHTA and CDR2 FQGNSA. The CDR3 is made up of 13 amino acids. DNA for the CDR3: TGTGCCAGCAGCAACCAGCCTAACACTGAAGCTTTCTTT. It encodes CASSNQPNTEAFF.

This clonotype appeared many times. The chain couples TRBV28 to TRBJ1-2; tentative D call: TRBD1 (5 bases). CDR1 is MDHEN and CDR2 is SYDVKM in the germline V gene. The CDR3 sequence is 19 residues long. The V gene lost 6 bases and the J gene lost 2 bases, with 28 bases spanning the gap. CDR3 sequence (DNA): TGTGCCAGCAGGACCGGTCGGGGGAGAAACAGCCACATCAACTATGGCTACACCTTC. Translation gives CASRTGRGRNSHINYGYTF.

The chain uses TRBV7-8 and TRBJ2-5; perhaps TRBD2 as D (6 bases). With 6 bases removed from V and 11 bases from J, the gap between germline ends came to 19 bases. The V gene's germline CDR1 is SGHVS and CDR2 FQNEAQ. The CDR3 covers 13 residues. The CDR3 loop reads CASSEWTTQEQYF. CDR3 bases: TGTGCCAGCAGTGAATGGACTACACAAGAGCAGTACTTC.

A remark on this clonotype: A much more abundant neighbour one base away suggests this may be a read error. This chain joins TRBV7-7 and TRBJ2-1; 8 nucleotides agree with TRBD1. From germline, CDR1 is SSHAT and CDR2 FNYEAQ (reference sequence). The CDR3 sequence is 14 residues long. The CDR3, as DNA: TGTGCTAGCAGCTCAGGGACAGGCTGCAATGAGCAGTTCTTC. This sequence encodes CASSSGTGCNEQFF.

The J gene is TRBJ2-2, the V gene TRBV2, with TRBD1 as a possible D gene (6 bases). The ends were cut back, 5 bases at V and 1 base at J, with 8 bases in the middle. Germline V gives CDR1 SNHLY, CDR2 FYNNEI. The CDR3 is 14 amino acids. CDR3 bases: TGTGCCAGCAGTTCGGACAGGAACACCGGGGAGCTGTTTTTT. Residues: CASSSDRNTGELFF.

This clonotype has only a few counts. The V and J genes are TRBV12-3 or TRBV12-4 and TRBJ2-7; D gene uncertain. V lost 5 bases and J 5 bases, leaving 13 bases between the germline ends. The CDR3 is made up of 13 amino acids. Written as DNA, the CDR3 is TGTGCCAGCAGTCCCCTTTATGGAAACGAGCAGTACTTC. It translates to CASSPLYGNEQYF.

The chain links TRBV5-1 to TRBJ2-1; 7 bases match TRBD2. CDR1 and CDR2 from the germline V gene are SGHRS and YFSETQ. Trimming removed 0 bases from V and 8 bases from J; junction bases left unmatched: 11. The CDR3 is made up of 16 amino acids. The CDR3 DNA is TGCGCCAGCAGCTTGGACTCAGCGGGACGTTTAGATGAGCAGTTCTTC. This encodes CASSLDSAGRLDEQFF.

Turning to this clonotype: An end of the junction does not agree with germline; a read error may underlie this. The chain employs TRBV9 and TRBJ2-4, with TRBD1 identical over 10 bases. Near its end, the DNA agrees better with TRBJ2-5, so the J call may be wrong. The CDR3 loop spans 15 amino acids. Germline lookup yields CDR1 SGDLS and CDR2 YYNGEE. The CDR3 sequence: CARSYDRGRGETQYF. CDR3 in DNA: TGTGCCCGCAGCTACGACAGGGGGCGCGGAGAGACCCAGTACTTC.

In its sample, this clonotype was seen a few times. This chain joins TRBV28 and TRBJ2-7, with TRBD1 matching over 10 bases. Trimming at V came to 6 bases and at J to 2 bases, leaving 13 bases not matched to a gene. Germline V lookup: CDR1 MDHEN, CDR2 SYDVKM. CDR3 size: 17 residues. The CDR3: CASRGERQGAGTYEQYF. The CDR3 DNA follows: TGTGCCAGCAGGGGGGAAAGACAGGGGGCCGGGACCTACGAGCAGTACTTC.

This clonotype was seen many times. The V gene is TRBV6-1, the J gene TRBJ2-5, with TRBD1 matching 8 bases. Unmatched junction bases numbered 6, after V lost 2 bases and J lost 7 bases. The germline V gene encodes CDR1 MNHNS and CDR2 SASEGT. CDR3 length equals 14 residues. CDR3 residues: CASSEIGTGWTQYF. Here the CDR3 DNA reads TGTGCCAGCAGTGAAATCGGGACAGGTTGGACCCAGTACTTC.

The table lists this clonotype with a few counts. The chain is built from TRBV24-1 and TRBJ2-1, with a weak D call TRBD2 (6 bases). This CDR3 is 16 amino acids long. CDR1 and CDR2 from the germline V gene are KGHDR and SFDVKD. Trimming took off 4 bases at V and 8 bases at J, with 20 bases between the two ends. The CDR3 reads CATSESMGGDPDEQFF. For the CDR3, the DNA is TGTGCCACCAGTGAGAGTATGGGGGGTGATCCGGATGAGCAGTTCTTC.

On this clonotype: A much larger clone differs from this one at a single base, so this may be a read error. V is TRBV7-2 and J is TRBJ2-7, with TRBD1 matching 9 bases. Germline values: CDR1 SGHTA, CDR2 FQGNSA. The CDR3 length is 14 residues. CDR3 bases: TGTGCCCGCAGTTTGGACAGGGGAACCTACGAGCAGTACTTC. Translation: CARSLDRGTYEQYF. Full variable domain (outside the CDR3, taken from reference TRBV7-2 and TRBJ2-7): GAGVSQSPSNKVTEKGKDVELRCDPISGHTALYWYRQSLGQGLEFLIYFQGNSAPDKSGLPSDRFSAERTGGSVSTLTIQRTQQEDSAVYLCARSLDRGTYEQYFGPGTRLTVT.

The chain joins TRBV5-1 to TRBJ2-7; 10 nucleotides align to TRBD1. The CDR3 runs to 14 residues. J gave up 5 bases and V 4 bases, and 6 bases lay outside the gene matches. Germline V gene sequence: CDR1 SGHRS, CDR2 YFSETQ. The CDR3 protein is CASSDGTGVNEQYF. The CDR3 region has the DNA TGCGCCAGCAGCGATGGGACAGGGGTGAACGAGCAGTACTTC.

In its sample, this clonotype was seen a few times. The rearrangement uses TRBV5-1 and TRBJ1-5; TRBD1 might be the D (5 bases). This CDR3 is built from 14 residues. Trimming left V 0 bases short and J 9 bases short, with 13 bases between. Germline assignment: CDR1 SGHRS and CDR2 YFSETQ. For the CDR3, the DNA is TGCGCCAGCAGCTTGGACCTCCAGGGTACGCCCCAGCATTTT. As protein: CASSLDLQGTPQHF.

This clonotype has a count of ten or more. The chain employs TRBV2 and TRBJ2-4, with D perhaps matching TRBD1 or TRBD2 (5 bases each). The CDR3 extends over 16 amino acids. CDR1 is SNHLY and CDR2 is FYNNEI in the germline V gene. The V end lost 5 bases, the J end lost 0 bases, and 14 bases lay between the germline ends. The CDR3 sequence is CASSPGTTLAKNIQYF. DNA of the CDR3: TGTGCCAGCAGTCCAGGGACCACCCTAGCCAAAAACATTCAGTACTTC.